This TCR beta chain appears in the sequencing data of a study of T cell repertoires in aging, cancer and after chemotherapy (dated by TCRdb to 2018 to 2020). Notes on the research overall: Six donor age groups were covered, ranging from 30 or younger up to 70 or older, and each group contained at least three individuals. Paired pre- and post-chemotherapy samples in the hematological group came from chronic lymphocytic leukemia patients treated with fludarabine- or bendamustine-based regimens. The complete dataset included some 9 million TCR reads. To examine immunoaging and T cell reconstitution after chemotherapy, the study profiled TCR beta repertoires in peripheral blood from healthy donors and cancer patients. The cohort comprised 200 to 250 cancer patients, 85 to 94 with hematological and 124 with solid cancers, plus 95 healthy donors as a reference group.

From a lookup of the germline V gene, CDR1 and CDR2 are SGHDN and FVKESK. The CDR3 runs 13 residues from the cysteine to the phenylalanine. Only the CDR3 DNA is retained, 39 bases long and in frame from the first base. Germline trimming amounts to 4 bases on V and 5 bases on J, with 3 as the count of junction bases outside the gene matches. This clonotype was seen more than once but under ten times. No cognate antigen has been identified for it. Base qualities are not provided; no much larger clone lies one nucleotide away. Using a mixed TRB-A/B primer pool, multiplex touch-down PCR amplified rearranged TRB sequences covering the V, D and J segments. Illumina adapters and sample indices were attached to the amplicons through two consecutive PCR reactions run with Phusion HS II polymerase. After gel purification with the NucleoSpin Gel and PCR Clean-up kit, the amplicons were checked using Qubit and an Agilent 2100 Bioanalyzer. The libraries were sequenced on an Illumina MiSeq with 600-cycle, single-indexed, paired-end runs. On the study's bioinformatics: MiXCR versions 2.12 and 3.0.5 were used to process TRB sequences. A clone was defined as each unique CDR3 nucleotide sequence, and only productive sequences supported by at least two reads were kept. The repertoire metrics were Shannon diversity, evenness, clonality (calculated as one minus evenness), and diversity profiles parameterized by alpha from 0 to 5. The IGoR algorithm was used to calculate generation probabilities of clones in the paired pre- and post-chemotherapy samples. TCRdb took the public reads, trimmed them with fastp at Q25, ran MiXCR for clone calling and kept in-frame beta chains. Rows with one shared CDR3 protein collapse into an entry with the most common genes and DNA. Clone size and V and J calls follow TCRdb, not the original study. In all, the sample holds around 6,200 distinct CDR3 sequences, and 30% of those were seen once. Of the sample, less than 9% falls within the top ten clones.

General conclusions and limits of the study: Compared with age-matched healthy donors, untreated patients with either hematological or solid cancers had significantly lower TCR diversity in the blood along with higher clonality. In both cancer cohorts, the median generation probability rose over the chemotherapy interval, which suggests that the repertoire was reconstituted through rebound thymic output. It was noted by the authors that conclusions about immunological memory after chemotherapy cannot be drawn from the repertoire data. Lymphoid organ infiltration was present in the hematological cancer patients, and this infiltration may itself impair thymic emigration or the expansion of peripheral T cells. In healthy donors, the decline in TCR diversity with age was mainly due to loss of richness, whereas in cancer patients loss of evenness also played a role.

TCR beta rearrangements were amplified from genomic DNA extracted from peripheral blood rather than from sorted cells or RNA. This sequence was found in a human donor with a blood cancer. The sample comprised blood. Rearrangement joined TRBV14 to TRBJ2-5; 8 of the junction bases match TRBD1. The nucleotides read TGTGCCAGCAGCCGGGGACAGGCGGAGACCCAGTACTTC. Its translation is CASSRGQAETQYF.